Given below is one T cell receptor (beta chain) in context. Here immunoSEQ multiplex PCR was the method, and the copy in TCRdb shows in-frame clones only, minus some. The data show around 270,000 clones, over 80% seen once. The sample belongs to a study of blood T cell repertoires in COVID-19. Per germline, CDR1 SGHAT and CDR2 FQNNGV. This CDR3 is 16 amino acids long. Trimming stripped 0 bases from V and 3 bases from J, with 14 bases between. Enrollees, roughly 18 to 89 years old, lived in 20 to 25 US areas. Membership in each cohort depended on participant-reported clinical history. People in the exposed group encountered a COVID-19 case within 2 weeks before entering the study.

The V gene is TRBV11-2, the J gene TRBJ2-5; TRBD1 is a possible D gene (5 bases). The TCR sequence derives from a woman aged 40 to 50 who had been exposed to COVID-19. The source material was PBMCs or T cells enriched from blood (not recorded which). DNA of the CDR3: TGTGCCAGCAGCTTAGATTATGGCAGGGAAGAAGAGACCCAGTACTTC. Encoded protein: CASSLDYGREEETQYF.